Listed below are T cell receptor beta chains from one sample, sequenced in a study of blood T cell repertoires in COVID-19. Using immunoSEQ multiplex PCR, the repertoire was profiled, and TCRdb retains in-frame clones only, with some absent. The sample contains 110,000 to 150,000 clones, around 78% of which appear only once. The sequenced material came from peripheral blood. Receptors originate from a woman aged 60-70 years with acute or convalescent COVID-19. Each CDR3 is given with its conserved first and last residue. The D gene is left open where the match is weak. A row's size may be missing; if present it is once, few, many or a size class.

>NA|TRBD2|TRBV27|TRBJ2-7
CASSRRHPGLAERYEQYF
TGTGCCAGCAGTAGACGCCACCCGGGACTAGCGGAACGTTACGAGCAGTACTTC
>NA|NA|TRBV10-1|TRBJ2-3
CASSLLRAGSSDTQYF
TGCGCCAGCAGCCTACTGAGGGCGGGCAGCTCAGATACGCAGTATTTT
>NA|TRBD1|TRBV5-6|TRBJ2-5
CASSPGQGAQYF
TGTGCCAGCAGTCCGGGACAGGGCGCCCAGTACTTC
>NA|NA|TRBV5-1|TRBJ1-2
CASSNDSLYNYGYTF
TGCGCCAGCAGCAACGACAGTTTATACAACTATGGCTACACCTTC
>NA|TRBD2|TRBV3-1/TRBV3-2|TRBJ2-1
CASSSLSGLAMRNEQFF
TGTGCCAGCAGCTCACTTTCGGGACTAGCGATGAGAAATGAGCAGTTCTTC
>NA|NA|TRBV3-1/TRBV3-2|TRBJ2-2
CASSFRGTGELFF
TGTGCCAGCAGTTTCAGGGGAACCGGGGAGCTGTTTTTT
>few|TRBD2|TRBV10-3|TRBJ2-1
CAIRTSGRENEQFF
TGTGCCATCAGAACTAGCGGGAGGGAAAATGAGCAGTTCTTC
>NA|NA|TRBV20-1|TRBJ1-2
CSARDPGGYTF
TGCAGTGCTAGAGATCCAGGTGGCTACACCTTC
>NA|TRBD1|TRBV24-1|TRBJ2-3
CATSASGTGGQDTQYF
TGTGCCACCAGTGCTTCCGGGACAGGGGGTCAAGATACGCAGTATTTT
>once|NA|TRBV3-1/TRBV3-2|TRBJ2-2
CASSWSRARGGELFF
TGTGCCAGCAGCTGGTCCAGGGCAAGAGGCGGGGAGCTGTTTTTT
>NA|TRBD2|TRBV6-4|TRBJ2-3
CARKRWDTLAGSTDTQYF
TGTGCCAGAAAGAGGTGGGACACTCTAGCGGGAAGCACAGATACGCAGTATTTT
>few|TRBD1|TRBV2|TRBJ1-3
CASRADRAPGNTIYF
TGTGCCAGCAGAGCCGACAGGGCCCCAGGAAACACCATATATTTT
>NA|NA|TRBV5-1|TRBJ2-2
CASSSLREVNTGELFF
TGCGCCAGCAGCTCCCTAAGGGAGGTAAACACCGGGGAGCTGTTTTTT
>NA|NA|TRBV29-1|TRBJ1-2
CSVRTGIDYGYTF
TGCAGCGTACGAACAGGAATCGACTATGGCTACACCTTC
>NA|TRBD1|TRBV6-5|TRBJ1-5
CASMDRADQPQHF
TGTGCCAGCATGGACAGGGCTGATCAGCCCCAGCATTTT
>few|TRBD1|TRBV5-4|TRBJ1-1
CASSWDRSDTEAFF
TGTGCCAGCAGCTGGGACAGGTCGGACACTGAAGCTTTCTTT
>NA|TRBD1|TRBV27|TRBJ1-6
CASSSSNRGNSPLHF
TGTGCCAGCAGTTCATCAAACAGGGGTAATTCACCCCTCCACTTT
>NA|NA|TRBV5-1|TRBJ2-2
CASSSVGGVTGELFF
TGCGCCAGCAGCTCAGTAGGGGGTGTCACCGGGGAGCTGTTTTTT
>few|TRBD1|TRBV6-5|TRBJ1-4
CASRFRGSEKLFF
TGTGCCAGCAGATTCAGGGGGAGTGAAAAACTGTTTTTT
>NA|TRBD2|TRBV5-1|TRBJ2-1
CASSSPGLAGGREQFF
TGCGCCAGCAGCTCCCCGGGACTAGCGGGAGGCCGTGAGCAGTTCTTC
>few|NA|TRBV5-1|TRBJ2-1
CASNTENTGKEYNEQFF
TGCGCCAGCAATACCGAAAACACCGGGAAGGAATACAATGAGCAGTTCTTC
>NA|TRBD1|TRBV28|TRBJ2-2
CASSYRGRTGELFF
TGTGCCAGCAGCTACAGGGGGCGCACCGGGGAGCTGTTTTTT
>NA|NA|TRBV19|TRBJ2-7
CASSIFPGDEQYF
TGTGCCAGTAGTATTTTTCCAGGGGACGAGCAGTACTTC
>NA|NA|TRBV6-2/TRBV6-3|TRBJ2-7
CASSRLVRNEQYF
TGTGCCAGCAGTCGACTAGTTCGGAACGAGCAGTACTTC
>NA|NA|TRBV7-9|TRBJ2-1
CASSPLGGAGNEQFF
TGTGCCAGCAGCCCCCTGGGGGGGGCGGGAAATGAGCAGTTCTTC
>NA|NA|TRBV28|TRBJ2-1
CASSLPRQEQFF
TGTGCCAGCAGTTTGCCCCGACAGGAGCAGTTCTTC
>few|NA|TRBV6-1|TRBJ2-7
CASSELLVTEQYF
TGTGCCAGCAGTGAATTACTAGTAACCGAGCAGTACTTC
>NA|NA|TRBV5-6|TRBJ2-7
CASSPGQTYEQYF
TGTGCCAGCAGCCCTGGACAGACCTACGAGCAGTACTTC
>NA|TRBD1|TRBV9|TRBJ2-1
CASSLTGGQYNEQFF
TGTGCCAGCAGCTTAACAGGGGGGCAGTACAATGAGCAGTTCTTC
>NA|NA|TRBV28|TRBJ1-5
CASRPNRARRLNQPQHF
TGTGCCAGCAGACCGAACAGGGCGCGCAGGCTCAATCAGCCCCAGCATTTT
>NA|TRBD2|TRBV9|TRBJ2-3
CASSPPGLAGEYNSADTQYF
TGTGCCAGCAGCCCTCCGGGACTAGCGGGAGAATATAATAGCGCAGATACGCAGTATTTT
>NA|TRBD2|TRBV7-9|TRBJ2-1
CASSLGALAASYNEQFF
TGTGCCAGCAGCTTAGGGGCACTAGCGGCTTCCTACAATGAGCAGTTCTTC
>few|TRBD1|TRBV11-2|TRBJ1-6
CASRSSTGGSPLHF
TGTGCCAGCAGAAGCTCCACAGGGGGTTCACCCCTCCACTTT
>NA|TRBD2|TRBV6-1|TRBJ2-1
CASSDKREANEQFF
TGTGCCAGCAGTGATAAGCGGGAGGCCAATGAGCAGTTCTTC
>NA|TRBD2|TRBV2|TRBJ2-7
CASSRLAGGQEQYF
TGTGCCAGCAGTCGACTAGCGGGAGGGCAAGAGCAGTACTTC
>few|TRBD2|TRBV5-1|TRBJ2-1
CASSLLAGRALNEQFF
TGCGCCAGCAGCCTTCTAGCGGGAAGGGCTCTCAATGAGCAGTTCTTC